This T cell receptor (beta chain) appears in the sequencing data of a study of response to subunit inactivated influenza vaccine. This clonotype has ten or more counts. The antigen is not known. General observations from the study: The authors put forward the suggestion that each seasonal influenza vaccination may bring in only a limited number of new T cells.

Each CDR3 protein gets one entry after TCRdb re-called the RT-PCR reads with MiXCR. The table lists around 490,000 distinct CDR3 sequences, around 8% of them singletons. This CDR3 spans 16 amino acids. Trimming shortened V by 0 bases and J by 2 bases, and 10 bases separated the two germline ends. Per germline, CDR1 LGHNA and CDR2 YSLEER. The material sequenced was PBMCs from blood, taken roughly 24 months after vaccination. This chain connects TRBV4-3 to TRBJ2-2, with D perhaps matching TRBD1 (5 bases). This sequence was found in a man aged 50-75 years who received an inactivated influenza vaccine. CDR3 coding DNA: TGCGCCAGCAGCCAAGATCTTGGGGCCAACACCGGGGAGCTGTTTTTT. Amino acids: CASSQDLGANTGELFF.